The subject of this entry is one T cell receptor (beta chain). The antigen this receptor binds is unknown. It has no much larger one-base neighbor in the sample; base qualities were not kept. The time point label, as the study defines it: cells obtained before transplantation from donor or recipient. CD3+CD4+ and CD3+CD8+ populations were FACS-sorted from unstimulated pre-transplant donor and recipient cells taken from spleen or lymph nodes. The sample is drawn from a study of graft-versus-host responses after intestinal transplantation (dated by TCRdb to the early 2020s). With regard to the full study: Recipients received multivisceral, liver-intestinal, or isolated intestinal transplants. The cohort enrolled under 30 intestinal transplant recipients, one of whom was a retransplant, and a few patients without pretransplant specimens were excluded. Alloreactive clones were identified by sequencing pre-transplant mixed lymphocyte reaction products and comparing these products with unstimulated pre-transplant donor and recipient T cells. A peak of at least 4% donor T cells among recipient peripheral blood mononuclear cells was the definition used for donor T cell macrochimerism. After intestinal transplantation, graft-versus-host and host-versus-graft alloreactive T cell clones in the graft, circulation and bone marrow were tracked using bulk TCR-beta CDR3 sequencing. Anti-thymocyte globulin induction was given to all recipients, followed by maintenance tacrolimus and steroids for approximately 3 years. Samples from three later patients were sequenced in-house on an Illumina MiSeq with MiXCR processing rather than by the commercial service. The investigation overall reported the following: Early after transplant, peak levels of circulating GvH clones were associated with declines in HvG clones. GvH clones were found in recipient bone marrow, and some of the GvH clones appeared earlier in ileal mucosa or blood, which is consistent with an intestinal mucosal origin. In the allografts of patients with donor T cell macrochimerism, GvH to HvG T cell clonal ratios were high. The relatively low number and heterogeneity of intestinal transplant patients limited the conclusions.

The germline ends are 23 bases apart after V is trimmed by 5 bases and J by 7 bases. From the cysteine through the phenylalanine, the CDR3 covers 16 amino acids. Solely the CDR3 DNA is kept, with 48 bases framed from the first base. For CDR1 and CDR2, the germline V gene (reference sequence) lists LNHNV and YYDKDF. Libraries were constructed by the immunoSEQ multiplex PCR assay. In most patients, genomic DNA was isolated using the Qiagen DNeasy Blood and Tissue Kit and sent frozen to Adaptive Biotechnologies for TCR sequencing. For most patients, high-throughput TCR-beta CDR3 sequencing of genomic DNA was performed by Adaptive Biotechnologies. The authors' pipeline ran thus. TCR sequencing data were retrieved from Adaptive's ImmunoSEQ software for about 17 patients, whereas three other patients were processed with MiXCR and VDJtools. To correct CD4 versus CD8 sorting errors, any sequence found in both subsets at a frequency ratio below 5:1 was removed. Because the origin of CDR3 nucleotide sequences shared between donor and recipient could not be assigned, those sequences were removed. To be classed as alloreactive, a clone needed at least 2-fold expansion over unstimulated cells and a minimum CFSE-low frequency of 0.002% (template counts) or 0.001% (read counts). Mappable clones were those detected in sequenced pre-transplant spleen, lymph node, or MLR CFSE-low populations of the donor or recipient. Cumulative frequency of alloreactive clones was calculated as a percentage of all sequences weighted by copy number. TCRdb provides this immuneACCESS table in a form limited to in-frame rearrangements. Some clones are lacking; in checked studies, under half of them reflect an unresolved V gene, and why the rest are absent is not known. That table gives V, J and clone size, and the DNA gave D and trimming. This sample has tens of thousands of clones in its table, and roughly 90% of those were observed once. Approximately 0.5% of the sample comes from the top ten.

The receptor chain draws on TRBV15 and TRBJ1-2; TRBD1 is perhaps the D gene, given 6 matching bases. The source material was unstimulated CD8+ T cells sorted from spleen or lymph node cells, sampled before intestinal transplant. The TCR comes from a human donor who received an intestinal transplant. The CDR3 protein sequence reads: CATSGTDRRGWGGYTF. The DNA reads TGTGCCACCAGCGGCACGGACAGACGGGGATGGGGTGGCTACACCTTC.